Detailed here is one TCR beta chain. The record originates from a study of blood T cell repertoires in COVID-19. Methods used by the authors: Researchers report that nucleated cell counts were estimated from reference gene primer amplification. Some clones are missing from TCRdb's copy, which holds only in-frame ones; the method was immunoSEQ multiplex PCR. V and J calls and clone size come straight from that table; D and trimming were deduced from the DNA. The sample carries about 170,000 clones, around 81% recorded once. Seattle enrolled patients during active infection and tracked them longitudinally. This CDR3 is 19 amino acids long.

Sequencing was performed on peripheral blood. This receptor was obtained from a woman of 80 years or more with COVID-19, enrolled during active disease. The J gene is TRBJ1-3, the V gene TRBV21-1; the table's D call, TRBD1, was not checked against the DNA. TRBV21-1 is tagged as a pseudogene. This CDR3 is CASSKVEGTGRFAGNTIYF. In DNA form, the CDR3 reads TGTGCCAGCAGCAAAGTTGAGGGGACAGGGCGGTTTGCTGGAAACACCATATATTTT.